The T cell receptor (beta chain) under discussion was sequenced for a study of brain metastases from non-small cell lung cancer. The study, taken as a whole, reports: Metastases had sparse T cells but largely shared repertoires with primaries. Brain metastases had lower T-cell infiltration than primary tumors.

Regarding this clone: Its antigen is undetermined.

Data came from immunoSEQ multiplex PCR; TCRdb stores just in-frame clones and leaves some out. Counted here are roughly 1,500 clones, 85% to 95% occurring once; the ten biggest clones make up 2% to 2.5%. This CDR3 is 13 amino acids long. Germline V gene sequence: CDR1 SGHNT, CDR2 YYREEE (reference sequence). Trimming stripped 1 base from V and 2 bases from J, with 6 bases between. The chain links TRBV5-4 to TRBJ2-5; D ambiguous. The clonotype originates from a donor aged 40 or over with non-small cell lung cancer. The source material was tissue from a brain metastasis. The CDR3 bases are TGTGCCAGCAGCTTGCCGCAACAAGAGACCCAGTACTTC. Translated, it gives CASSLPQQETQYF. The full variable domain, completed using reference TRBV5-4 and TRBJ2-5, is ETGVTQSPTHLIKTRGQQVTLRCSSQSGHNTVSWYQQALGQGPQFIFQYYREEENGRGNFPPRFSGLQFPNYSSELNVNALELDDSALYLCASSLPQQETQYFGPGTRLLVL.